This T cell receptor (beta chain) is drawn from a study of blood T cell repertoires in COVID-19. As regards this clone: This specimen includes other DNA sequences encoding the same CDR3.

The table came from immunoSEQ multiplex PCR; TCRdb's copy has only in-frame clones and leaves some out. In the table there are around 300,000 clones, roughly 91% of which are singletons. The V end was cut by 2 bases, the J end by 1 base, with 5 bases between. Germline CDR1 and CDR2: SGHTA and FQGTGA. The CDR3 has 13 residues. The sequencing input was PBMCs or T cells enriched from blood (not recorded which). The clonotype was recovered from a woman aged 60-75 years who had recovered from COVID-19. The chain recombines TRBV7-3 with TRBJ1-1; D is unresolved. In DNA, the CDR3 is TGTGCCAGCAGCTTAGAACAGAACACTGAAGCTTTCTTT. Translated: CASSLEQNTEAFF.